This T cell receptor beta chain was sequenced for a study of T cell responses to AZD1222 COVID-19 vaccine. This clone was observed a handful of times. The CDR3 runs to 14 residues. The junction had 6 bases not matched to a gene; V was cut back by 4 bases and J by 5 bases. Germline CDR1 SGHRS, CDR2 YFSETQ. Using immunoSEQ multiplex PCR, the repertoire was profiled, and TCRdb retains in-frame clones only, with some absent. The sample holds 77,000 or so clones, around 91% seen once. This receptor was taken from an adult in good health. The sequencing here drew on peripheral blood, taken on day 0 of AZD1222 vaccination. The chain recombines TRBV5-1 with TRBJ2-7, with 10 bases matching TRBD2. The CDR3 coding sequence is TGCGCCAGCAGCCCCCTAGCGGGAGTAGACGAGCAGTACTTC. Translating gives CASSPLAGVDEQYF.